Listed below are T cell receptor beta chains from one sample, sequenced in a study of blood T cell repertoires in COVID-19. The protocol was immunoSEQ multiplex PCR, while the TCRdb copy is restricted to in-frame clones and leaves out a portion. The sample carries around 170,000 clones, roughly 70% recorded once. Sequencing input: peripheral blood. These TCRs come from a woman of 80 years or more with acute or convalescent COVID-19. CDR3s leave out the opening cysteine and the closing phenylalanine or tryptophan. A D gene is named only where the DNA matches it firmly.

D gene	J gene	V gene	CDR3 protein
-	TRBJ2-7	TRBV28	ASRTPGRSIDEQY
TRBD2	TRBJ2-3	TRBV3-1/TRBV3-2	ASSRMTSGSSDTQY
TRBD1	TRBJ1-6	TRBV28	ASSSGQGSSPLH
-	TRBJ2-2	TRBV19	ASSIRTGELF
TRBD1	TRBJ2-7	TRBV3-1/TRBV3-2	ASSLSWDRFEQY
TRBD2	TRBJ2-7	TRBV5-1	ASSTGGSSYEQY
TRBD1	TRBJ2-1	TRBV5-1	ASSFAPDRSSNYQF
-	TRBJ2-5	TRBV29-1	SVKASGWETQY
-	TRBJ1-6	TRBV5-4	ASSLETVDSPLH
TRBD2	TRBJ2-1	TRBV4-2	ASSQEVGGSPNNEQF
-	TRBJ2-3	TRBV11-3	ASSLDRKGGTDTQY
TRBD2	TRBJ2-2	TRBV3-1/TRBV3-2	ASSRRLARDTGELF
-	TRBJ2-1	TRBV19	ASSIYPGYEQF
-	TRBJ1-1	TRBV11-2	ASSLESGGDTEAF
TRBD2	TRBJ2-1	TRBV7-9	ASAKSRAGGPNNEQF
TRBD1	TRBJ1-1	TRBV7-8	ASSFSGTGGASTEAF
TRBD2	TRBJ2-3	TRBV29-1	SVVGTTSGMGADTQY
-	TRBJ2-1	TRBV5-1	ASATSPRNEQF
-	TRBJ1-1	TRBV5-1	ASSLARVNEKAF
TRBD2	TRBJ2-3	TRBV7-2	ASSLTAGGVDTQY
-	TRBJ1-6	TRBV5-1	ASSLNEGSPLH
-	TRBJ1-2	TRBV28	ASSSTGTPNYGYT
TRBD1	TRBJ1-5	TRBV30	AWSGGQGRGEGQPQH
TRBD1	TRBJ2-5	TRBV5-6	ASSPTGKDRGETQY